This section outlines one T cell receptor (beta chain) sequence together with its context. Its antigen is not known. Losses at the gene ends were 6 bases for V and 0 bases for J; bases not matched to a gene: 9. The germline V gene encodes CDR1 ENHRY and CDR2 SYGVKD. This CDR3 is built from 16 residues. This entry belongs to a study of blood T cells in healthy people across ages. Study summary: Using template switching, researchers captured about one barcoded beta molecule for each two T cells.

Alongside a J-beta primer mix, a sample-barcoded 5' primer served in a second PCR lasting 7 to 11 cycles. TCRdb re-analysed the 5' RACE reads in MiXCR, keeping a single row per CDR3 protein. The repertoire consists of about 680,000 distinct CDR3 sequences, with around 48% occurring once and the leading ten covering 25% to 35%. Study results and limitations: The unsorted PBMCs prevented any conclusive comparison of naive versus antigen-experienced cells.

The source is a woman aged 55-75 years in good health. Sample: blood. The V and J genes are TRBV10-3 and TRBJ2-7; 9 nucleotides agree with TRBD2. CDR3 nucleotides: TGTGCCATCAGGGACATGACTAGCGGTAGCTCCTACGAGCAGTACTTC. This sequence encodes CAIRDMTSGSSYEQYF.